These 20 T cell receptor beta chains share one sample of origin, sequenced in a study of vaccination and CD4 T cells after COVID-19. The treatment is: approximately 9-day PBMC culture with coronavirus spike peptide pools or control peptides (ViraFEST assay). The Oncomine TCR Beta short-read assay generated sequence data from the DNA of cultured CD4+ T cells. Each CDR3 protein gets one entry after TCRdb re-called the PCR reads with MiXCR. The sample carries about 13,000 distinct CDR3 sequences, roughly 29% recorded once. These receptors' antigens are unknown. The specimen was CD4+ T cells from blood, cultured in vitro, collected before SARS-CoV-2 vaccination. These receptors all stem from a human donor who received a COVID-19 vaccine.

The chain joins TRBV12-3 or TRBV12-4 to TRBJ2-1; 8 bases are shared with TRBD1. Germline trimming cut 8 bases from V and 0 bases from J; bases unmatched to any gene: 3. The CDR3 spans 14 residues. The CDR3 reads CASGDRGSYNEQFF. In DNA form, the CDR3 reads TGTGCCAGCGGAGACAGGGGCTCCTACAATGAGCAGTTCTTC.

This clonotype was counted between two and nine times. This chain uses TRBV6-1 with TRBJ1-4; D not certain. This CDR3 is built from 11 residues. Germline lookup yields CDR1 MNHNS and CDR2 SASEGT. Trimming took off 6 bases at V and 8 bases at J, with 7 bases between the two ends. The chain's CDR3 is CASSVNEKLFF. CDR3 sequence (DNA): TGTGCCAGCAGCGTTAACGAAAAACTGTTTTTT.

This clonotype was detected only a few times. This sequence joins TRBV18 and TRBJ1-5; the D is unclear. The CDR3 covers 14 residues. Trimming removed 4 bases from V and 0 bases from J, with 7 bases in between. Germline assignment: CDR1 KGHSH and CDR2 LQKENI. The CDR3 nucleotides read TGTGCCAGCTCACTTATCGATAGCAATCAGCCCCAGCATTTT. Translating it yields CASSLIDSNQPQHF.

CDR3 amino acids: CASSADRVYEQYF. The DNA for the CDR3 is TGTGCCAGCTCCGCCGACAGGGTTTACGAGCAGTACTTC. The chain employs TRBV18 and TRBJ2-7; the match to TRBD1 covers 7 bases. This CDR3 contains 13 residues. The junction had 6 bases not matched to a gene; V was cut back by 6 bases and J by 4 bases. The germline CDR1 and CDR2 sequences are KGHSH and LQKENI.

In nucleotides, the CDR3 is TGTGCCAGCAGGGGGGGCGGTTCGTACACTGAAGCTTTCTTT. Translating gives CASRGGGSYTEAFF. The chain uses TRBV28 and TRBJ1-1, with a possible D match to TRBD1 (6 bases). The CDR3 sequence is 14 residues long. Per the germline V gene, CDR1 is MDHEN and CDR2 is SYDVKM. V lost 6 bases, J lost 3 bases, and 14 bases lay in between.

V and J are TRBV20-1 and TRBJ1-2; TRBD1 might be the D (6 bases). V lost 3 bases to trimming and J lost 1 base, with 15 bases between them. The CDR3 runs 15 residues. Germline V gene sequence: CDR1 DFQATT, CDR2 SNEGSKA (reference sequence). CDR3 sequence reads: CSASGQFAFNYGYTF. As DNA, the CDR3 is TGCAGTGCTAGTGGACAGTTTGCCTTTAACTATGGCTACACCTTC.

CDR3 in amino acids: CASSLGRIDSYEQYF. In DNA, the CDR3 is TGTGCCAGCAGCCTGGGACGGATCGACTCCTACGAGCAGTACTTC. The V call is TRBV7-3, the J call TRBJ2-7; D assignment may be TRBD1 or TRBD2 (5 bases each). The CDR3 sequence is 15 residues long. CDR1 and CDR2 (germline): SGHTA, FQGTGA. Trimming left V 5 bases short and J 0 bases short, with 14 bases between.

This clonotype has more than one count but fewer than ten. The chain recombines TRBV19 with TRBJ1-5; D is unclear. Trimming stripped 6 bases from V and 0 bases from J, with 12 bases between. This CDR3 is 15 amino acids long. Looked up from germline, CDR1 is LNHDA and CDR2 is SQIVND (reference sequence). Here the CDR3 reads CASRSKADSNQPQHF. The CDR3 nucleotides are TGTGCCAGTAGATCAAAAGCAGATAGCAATCAGCCCCAGCATTTT.

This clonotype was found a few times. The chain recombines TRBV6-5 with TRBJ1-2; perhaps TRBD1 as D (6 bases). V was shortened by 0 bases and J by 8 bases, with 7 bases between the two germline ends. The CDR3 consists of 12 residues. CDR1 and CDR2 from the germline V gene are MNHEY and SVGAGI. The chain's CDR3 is CASSYSGGGYTF. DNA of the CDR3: TGTGCCAGCAGTTACTCGGGGGGCGGCTACACCTTC.

CDR3 in amino acids: CASSLAAQNSPLHF. CDR3 bases: TGCGCCAGCAGCTTGGCTGCCCAAAATTCACCCCTCCACTTT. The gene calls are TRBV5-1 and TRBJ1-6; no clear D gene. The V and J ends lost 0 bases and 7 bases respectively, with 8 bases between them. CDR3 size: 14 residues. Germline V gene lookup returns CDR1 SGHRS and CDR2 YFSETQ.

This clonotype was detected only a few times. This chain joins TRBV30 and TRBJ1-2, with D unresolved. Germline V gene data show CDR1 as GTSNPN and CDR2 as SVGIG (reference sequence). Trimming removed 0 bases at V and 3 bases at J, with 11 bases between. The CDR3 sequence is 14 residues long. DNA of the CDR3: TGTGCCTGGAGTGTGGCAGGTCTGGACTATGGCTACACCTTC. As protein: CAWSVAGLDYGYTF.

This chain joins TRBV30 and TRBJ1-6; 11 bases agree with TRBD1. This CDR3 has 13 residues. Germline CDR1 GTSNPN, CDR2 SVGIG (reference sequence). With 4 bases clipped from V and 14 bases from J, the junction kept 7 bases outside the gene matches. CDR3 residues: CAWKGQGAGALHF. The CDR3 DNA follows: TGTGCCTGGAAAGGACAGGGGGCGGGGGCCCTCCACTTT. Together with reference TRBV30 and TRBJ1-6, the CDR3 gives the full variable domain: SQTIHQWPATLVQPVGSPLSLECTVEGTSNPNLYWYRQAAGRGLQLLFYSVGIGQISSEVPQNLSASRPQDRQFILSSKKLLLSDSGFYLCAWKGQGAGALHFGNGTRLTVT.

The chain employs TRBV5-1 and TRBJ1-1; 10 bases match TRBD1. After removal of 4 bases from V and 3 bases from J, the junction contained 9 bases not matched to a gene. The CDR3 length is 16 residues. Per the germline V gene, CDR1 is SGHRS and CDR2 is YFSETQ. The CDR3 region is CASSAGTGVLDTEAFF. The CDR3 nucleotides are TGCGCCAGCAGCGCCGGGACAGGGGTTTTGGACACTGAAGCTTTCTTT.

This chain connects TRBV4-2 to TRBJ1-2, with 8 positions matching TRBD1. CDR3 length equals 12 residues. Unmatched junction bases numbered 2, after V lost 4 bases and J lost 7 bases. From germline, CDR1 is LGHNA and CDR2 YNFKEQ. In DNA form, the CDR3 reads TGTGCCAGCAGCCGAGACAGGGGTGGCTACACCTTC. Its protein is CASSRDRGGYTF.

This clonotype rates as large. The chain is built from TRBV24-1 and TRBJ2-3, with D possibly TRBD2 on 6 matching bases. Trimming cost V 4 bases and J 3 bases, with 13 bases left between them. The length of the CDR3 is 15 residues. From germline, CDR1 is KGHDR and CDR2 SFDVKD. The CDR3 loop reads CATSDPRLVTDTQYF. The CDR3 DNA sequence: TGTGCCACCAGTGACCCTCGACTAGTGACAGATACGCAGTATTTT.

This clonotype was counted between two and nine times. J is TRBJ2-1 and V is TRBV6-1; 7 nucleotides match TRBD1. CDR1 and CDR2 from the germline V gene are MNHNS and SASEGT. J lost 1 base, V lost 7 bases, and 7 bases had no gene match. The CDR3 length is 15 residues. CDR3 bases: TGTGCCAGCACCATTGACAGGGTGTCCTACAATGAGCAGTTCTTC. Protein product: CASTIDRVSYNEQFF.

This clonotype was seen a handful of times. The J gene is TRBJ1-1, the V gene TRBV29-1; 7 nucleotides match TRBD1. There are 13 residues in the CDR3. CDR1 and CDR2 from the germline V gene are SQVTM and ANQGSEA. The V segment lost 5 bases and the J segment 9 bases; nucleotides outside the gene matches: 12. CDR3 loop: CSVSGTASGKAFF. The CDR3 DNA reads TGCAGCGTTTCCGGGACAGCCTCAGGGAAAGCTTTCTTT.

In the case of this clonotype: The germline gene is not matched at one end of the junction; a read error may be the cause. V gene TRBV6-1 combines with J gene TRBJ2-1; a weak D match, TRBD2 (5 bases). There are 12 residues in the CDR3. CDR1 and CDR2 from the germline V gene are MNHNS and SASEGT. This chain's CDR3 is CAISESEDSQFF. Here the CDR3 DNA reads TGTGCCATCAGTGAGTCGGAGGACTCGCAGTTCTTC.

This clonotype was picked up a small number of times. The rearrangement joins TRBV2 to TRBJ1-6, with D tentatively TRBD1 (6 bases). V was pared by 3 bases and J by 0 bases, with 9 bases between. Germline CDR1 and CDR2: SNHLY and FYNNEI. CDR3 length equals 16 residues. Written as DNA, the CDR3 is TGTGCCAGCAGTGACGGGGGCGTCTCCTATAATTCACCCCTCCACTTT. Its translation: CASSDGGVSYNSPLHF.

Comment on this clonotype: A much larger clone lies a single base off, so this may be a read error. The CDR3 is CASSLVTRSSGNTIYF. In DNA, the CDR3 is TGTGCCAGCAGTTTGGTCACCAGGTCCTCTGGAAACACCATATATTTT. The chain is built from TRBV12-3 or TRBV12-4 and TRBJ1-3; D ambiguous. The V gene lost 3 bases and the J gene lost 0 bases, with 12 bases spanning the gap. This CDR3 region has 16 residues.